These 17 T cell receptor beta chains originate from one sample sequenced in a study of T cells in Graves' hyperthyroidism and ophthalmopathy. Authors of the study amplified TCR beta CDR3 regions from RNA transcripts. HTBI primers were the set used in a first-round RT-PCR of the TCR CDR3. TCRdb itself ran the multiplex PCR reads through MiXCR, one entry per CDR3 protein. The data show 460,000 or so distinct CDR3 sequences, around an eighth seen once. Sequencing was carried out using blood. Source of these receptors: a young woman with Graves' hyperthyroidism.

This clonotype has at least ten counts. The chain joins TRBV3-1 to TRBJ1-1, with 7 bases fitting TRBD1. The CDR3 is 15 amino acids. V lost 6 bases to trimming and J lost 0 bases; unmatched junction nucleotides: 7. The germline V gene encodes CDR1 LGHDT and CDR2 YNNKEL (reference sequence). The CDR3 protein is CASRLGGRVNTEAFF. Here the CDR3 DNA reads TGTGCCAGCAGACTAGGGGGCCGGGTGAACACTGAAGCTTTCTTT.

V usage is TRBV6-1 and J usage is TRBJ1-3, with D hard to call. This CDR3 contains 14 residues. Trimming removed 7 bases from V and 0 bases from J, with 10 bases in between. The V gene's germline CDR1 is MNHNS and CDR2 SASEGT. The CDR3 region has the DNA TGTGCCAGCATGATGGGGAACTCTGGAAACACCATATATTTT. Translation: CASMMGNSGNTIYF.

The rearrangement links TRBV4-1 to TRBJ1-6; D is uncertain. Per germline, CDR1 MGHRA and CDR2 YSYEKL. V lost 4 bases to trimming and J lost 4 bases, with 17 bases between them. CDR3 length: 17 amino acids. The chain's CDR3 is CASSPPLGRTYNSPLHF. DNA for the CDR3: TGCGCCAGCAGCCCCCCCCTAGGGAGAACTTATAATTCACCCCTCCACTTT.

Ten or more counts support this clonotype. The V call is TRBV11-3, the J call TRBJ2-1, with no clear D. The length of the CDR3 is 16 residues. Germline V gene sequence: CDR1 SGHNT, CDR2 YENEEA. V was clipped by 0 bases and J by 2 bases, with 11 bases between them. Here the CDR3 reads CASSLDGPLAYNEQFF. As DNA, the CDR3 is TGTGCCAGCAGCTTAGATGGACCGCTAGCCTACAATGAGCAGTTCTTC.

This clonotype was seen many times. V gene TRBV3-1 combines with J gene TRBJ2-1; 13 nucleotides line up with TRBD2. Trimming took 1 base from V and 4 from J; bases not matched to a gene: 4. Germline CDR1 reads LGHDT; CDR2 reads YNNKEL (reference sequence). The CDR3 totals 17 residues. The CDR3 region is CASSQVRGLAGYNEQFF. CDR3 coding DNA: TGTGCCAGCAGCCAAGTCAGGGGACTAGCGGGGTACAATGAGCAGTTCTTC.

This clonotype has a count of ten or more. The V call is TRBV12-3 or TRBV12-4, the J call TRBJ2-1; D possibly corresponds to TRBD2 (5 bases). V was trimmed by 3 bases and J by 4 bases, leaving 10 bases between them. There are 14 residues in the CDR3. The CDR3, as DNA: TGTGCCAGCAGTTTGGTGGGAGCGTACAATGAGCAGTTCTTC. It codes for CASSLVGAYNEQFF.

This clonotype was observed at least ten times. The chain uses TRBV9 and TRBJ2-1; TRBD2 agrees at 11 bases. With V trimmed by 4 bases and J by 7 bases, 7 bases remained unmatched. In germline, CDR1 is SGDLS, CDR2 YYNGEE. The CDR3 has 15 amino acids. The CDR3 DNA is TGTGCCAGCAGCTCCGGGACTAGCGGTCTTAATGAGCAGTTCTTC. Protein sequence: CASSSGTSGLNEQFF.

The sample holds many counts of this clonotype. The rearrangement joins TRBV2 to TRBJ1-4; no clear D. The CDR3 loop spans 12 amino acids. The V gene's germline CDR1 is SNHLY and CDR2 FYNNEI. Trimming pared 7 bases from V and 8 bases from J, leaving 11 bases between. CDR3 bases: TGTGCCAGCAAAAGGTTAGGGGAAAAACTGTTTTTT. Amino acids: CASKRLGEKLFF. Based on the CDR3 plus reference TRBV2 and TRBJ1-4, the full variable domain is EPEVTQTPSHQVTQMGQEVILRCVPISNHLYFYWYRQILGQKVEFLVSFYNNEISEKSEIFDDQFSVERPDGSNFTLKIRSTKLEDSAMYFCASKRLGEKLFFGSGTQLSVL.

The J gene is TRBJ2-7, the V gene TRBV5-1; the D gene is possibly TRBD2 (5 bases). CDR3 size: 16 residues. Trimming took 0 bases from V and 5 from J, leaving 18 bases between them. Germline loops: CDR1 SGHRS, CDR2 YFSETQ. The CDR3 sequence: CASSLGEHSTSDEQYF. In nucleotides, the CDR3 is TGCGCCAGCAGCTTGGGGGAGCACTCCACCTCGGACGAGCAGTACTTC.

The chain links TRBV2 to TRBJ2-7, with 12 positions matching TRBD2. The CDR3 is 15 residues long. Trimming took 7 bases from V and 1 from J; bases not matched to a gene: 5. From germline, CDR1 is SNHLY and CDR2 FYNNEI. CDR3 sequence reads: CASNRGLAGSYEQYF. CDR3 nucleotides: TGTGCCAGCAACCGCGGACTAGCGGGGTCCTACGAGCAGTACTTC.

This clonotype was seen ten or more times. The chain is built from TRBV6-1 and TRBJ1-4; TRBD1 might be the D (6 bases). CDR1 is MNHNS and CDR2 is SASEGT in the germline V gene. The CDR3 spans 13 residues. Trimming stripped 5 bases from V and 8 bases from J, with 12 bases between. CDR3 protein: CASSTGYGEKLFF. The CDR3 nucleotides read TGTGCCAGCAGTACAGGGTATGGGGAAAAACTGTTTTTT.

Ten or more counts support this clonotype. The chain couples TRBV4-2 to TRBJ1-1, with 7 bases fitting TRBD1. The CDR3 is 15 residues long. The junction had 6 bases not matched to a gene; V was cut back by 4 bases and J by 1 base. The germline V gene encodes CDR1 LGHNA and CDR2 YNFKEQ. This chain's CDR3 is CASSPETGSNTEAFF. For the CDR3, the DNA is TGTGCCAGCAGCCCAGAGACAGGGTCGAACACTGAAGCTTTCTTT.

This clonotype was found many times. The gene calls are TRBV7-3 and TRBJ2-7; 7 positions match TRBD1. CDR1 is SGHTA, CDR2 FQGTGA, per germline. The CDR3 has 13 amino acids. The junction had 6 bases not matched to a gene; V was cut back by 5 bases and J by 5 bases. The CDR3 here is CASSIRDRDEQYF. Here the CDR3 DNA reads TGTGCCAGCAGCATACGGGACAGAGACGAGCAGTACTTC.

Many counts were recorded for this clonotype. The V gene is TRBV20-1, the J gene TRBJ2-1; D may be TRBD1 or TRBD2 (5 bases each). CDR3 size: 17 residues. CDR1 is DFQATT, CDR2 SNEGSKA, per germline (reference sequence). Trimming took 5 bases from V and 0 from J, leaving 20 bases between them. CDR3 sequence reads: CSAEGPRVTSSYNEQFF. The CDR3 nucleotides are TGCAGTGCTGAGGGGCCGCGGGTGACCAGCTCCTACAATGAGCAGTTCTTC.

This clonotype was detected a few times. This CDR3 reads CASSYEGGSTDTQYF. CDR3 bases: TGTGCCAGCAGTTACGAGGGCGGGAGCACAGATACGCAGTATTTT. The V gene is TRBV6-5, the J gene TRBJ2-3; possibly TRBD2 for D (5 bases). There are 15 residues in the CDR3. Trimming took off 2 bases at V and 0 bases at J, with 9 bases between the two ends. Germline V CDR1 and CDR2: MNHEY, SVGAGI.

This clonotype was seen just once. A much larger clone lies one base from this, so it may be a read error. This rearrangement joins TRBV20-1 to TRBJ2-1; 7 positions agree with TRBD2. The CDR3 sequence is 14 residues long. V lost 7 bases, J lost 4 bases, and 10 bases stayed unmatched. Germline-derived CDR1 and CDR2 are DFQATT and SNEGSKA (reference sequence). The CDR3 reads CSVSKGREYNEQFF. CDR3 coding DNA: TGCAGTGTTAGTAAGGGGCGGGAGTACAATGAGCAGTTCTTC.

Many counts were recorded for this clonotype. The chain carries TRBV19 and TRBJ1-2; D gene unclear. The CDR3 is made up of 17 amino acids. Germline CDR1 and CDR2: LNHDA and SQIVND (reference sequence). V was cut by 7 bases and J by 5 bases, with 26 bases left in between. CDR3 region: CASTFHRTLSNPYGYTF. CDR3 in DNA: TGTGCCAGTACCTTCCACCGTACGCTTTCTAATCCTTATGGCTACACCTTC. Full variable domain (rest looked up from reference TRBV19 and TRBJ1-2): DGGITQSPKYLFRKEGQNVTLSCEQNLNHDAMYWYRQDPGQGLRLIYYSQIVNDFQKGDIAEGYSVSREKKESFPLTVTSAQKNPTAFYLCASTFHRTLSNPYGYTFGSGTRLTVV.